This T cell receptor beta chain was recorded in a study of human T cells and chemical hapten exposure. The CDR3 length is 16 residues. The germline V gene encodes CDR1 SGHVS and CDR2 FNYEAQ. V was pared by 2 bases and J by 3 bases, with 7 bases of the junction left unmatched. MiXCR, applied by TCRdb to the RACE reads, yields one record per CDR3 protein. The data show nearly 110,000 distinct CDR3 sequences, with more than 10% seen just once and 1.6% held by the top ten. The time point is: pre-sensitization, week 0. The treatment denotes: therapeutic diphenylcyclopropenone sensitization with weekly scalp DPC.

Sequenced here: whole blood, sampled in connection with sensitization to the hapten diphenylcyclopropenone (DPC). The receptor was derived from a woman between 45 and 60 years old with alopecia areata. Some clones in this sample may be carry-over from other donors' samples. The chain employs TRBV7-6 and TRBJ1-3; 7 bases agree with TRBD1. The CDR3 spells CASSLSGTAIGNTIYF. CDR3 in DNA: TGTGCCAGCAGCTTATCAGGGACAGCGATTGGAAACACCATATATTTT.